This T cell receptor beta chain was documented in a study of beta chain features in type 1 diabetes (dated by TCRdb to the late 2010s). Some background on the complete study: No differences in mean age, gender distribution, total cell number or subset yield were found between patients and healthy donors. A total of about 110 million sorted cells were examined across all samples, and the number of cells per subset was strongly correlated with RNA yield. The study compared the TCRB repertoires of sorted circulating CD4+ T cell subsets in recently diagnosed type 1 diabetes patients with those in matched healthy donors. Naive and central memory subsets were obtained from all 30 or so donors, but regulatory and stem cell-like memory subsets were isolated from only 8 patients and 8 healthy donors.

V drops 3 bases and J drops 1 base, leaving 7 bases in between. From a lookup of the germline V gene (reference sequence), CDR1 and CDR2 are SEHNR and FQNEAQ. From its cysteine to its phenylalanine, the CDR3 spans 13 amino acids. The only DNA kept is the CDR3, 39 bases in frame from the first base. The entire amount of isolated RNA was reverse transcribed using the High Capacity cDNA Reverse Transcription Kit, so the sequenced TCRB transcripts were expressed ones. Deep immunoSEQ sequencing was applied to naive, central memory and regulatory T cell samples, giving an average of around 3.4 million total reads per sample. Sorted cells were lysed in RLT buffer, and RNA was extracted using DNase-treated RNeasy Micro or Mini kits according to cell number. To prevent cross-contamination, each cell subset was processed individually, whereas patient and healthy donor samples were processed jointly. Using the immunoSEQ multiplex PCR, TCRB sequences were amplified from cDNA into 87-bp fragments spanning the CDR3 region. Amplicons were sequenced on the Illumina HiSeq platform. The paper's processing steps were these. PCR bias was computationally corrected using synthetic template baselines, reads within Hamming distance 2 were collapsed, and singletons that could not be merged were discarded. Reads were aligned to IMGT to assign V, D and J genes, CDR3 length, and insertions or deletions at six rearrangement sites. Within each subset, clonotype counts were normalized to sorted cell number, and only after that were true diversity and Gini coefficients computed with the tcR R package. Repertoire sharing was quantified using the overlap coefficient calculated on TCRB nucleotide sequences. Out-of-frame TCRB sequences from naive cells were analyzed as a proxy for the pre-selection repertoire. Sourced from immuneACCESS, this table was stored by TCRdb with only in-frame sequences that have V and J called. A share of the clones is absent; for the studies checked, an unresolved V gene accounts for under half, and the remainder has no known explanation. That table gives V, J and clone size, and the DNA gave D and trimming. Across this sample there are 600,000 to 700,000 clones, with around 12% seen only once. More than 0.1% of the sample is in the top ten clones.

A single peripheral blood draw of about 116 mL on average was collected from each donor into heparinised tubes. A BD FACSAria II and a panel including CD45RO, CCR7, CD25, CD127, CD95 and CD27 were used to sort naive, central memory, regulatory and stem cell-like memory CD4+ T cells. Every sorted population had a purity above 95%. PBMCs were isolated immediately by Lymphoprep density gradient centrifugation and stained directly without culture. To minimize batch effects, samples were stained and sorted in pairs, one healthy donor with one patient per experiment. Points the paper makes about the study in general: A moderate but significant shortening of TCRB CDR3 length was observed in type 1 diabetes patients in all four CD4+ subsets. Naive, central memory and regulatory TCRB repertoires appeared to be more similar among patients than among healthy donors. At VDJ recombination sites, patients with type 1 diabetes made fewer insertions and deleted more nucleotides, a pattern implying thymic rearrangement abnormalities. Because cDNA was sequenced instead of genomic DNA, activated cells with high expression could be over-represented, although the groups did not differ in activation or CD3 levels. Because small numbers of individuals were included in the HLA sub-analyses, any influence of HLA type on TCRB rearrangement was left unresolved. PCR might favor shorter templates, but patient and control samples were amplified and corrected together, so any skew would affect both groups equally.

A word on this clone: Its antigen remains unidentified. No qualities accompany the bases; no much larger clone lies one base away.

The clonotype comes from a man in his thirties or forties with type 1 diabetes. This chain joins TRBV7-9 to TRBJ2-7, with no reliable assignment of the D segment. What was sequenced was naive CD4+ T cells from blood. The cell subset or site label on this specimen signifies: true naive CD4+ T cells. The DNA sequence is given as TGTGCCAGCAGCTTTGGGGATTCCTACGAGCAGTACTTC. It specifies CASSFGDSYEQYF.